The next 10 T cell receptor beta chains were all read from a single sample in a study of cytomegalovirus exposure and HLA in healthy donors. Amplification used 60 Vbeta primers and 13 Jbeta primers. Method: immunoSEQ multiplex PCR; TCRdb's copy keeps in-frame clones and lacks some. The data show approximately 140,000 clones, roughly three quarters seen once. Sequencing input: PBMCs. The receptors stem from a woman aged 35 to 49 in good health and CMV-seronegative.

The table lists this clone with a few counts. J is TRBJ2-7 and V is TRBV5-1; 8 positions match TRBD1. The length of the CDR3 is 15 residues. The germline V gene has CDR1 SGHRS and CDR2 YFSETQ. V shed 6 bases and J 4 bases; nucleotides not matched to a gene: 12. The CDR3 protein is CASNGDRSDKYEQYF. Written as DNA, the CDR3 is TGCGCCAGCAATGGGGACAGGTCGGACAAATACGAGCAGTACTTC.

This chain uses TRBV29-1 with TRBJ1-1; 7 nucleotides match TRBD1. The CDR3 is 13 residues long. Trimming at V came to 5 bases and at J to 1 base, leaving 4 bases not matched to a gene. Germline values: CDR1 SQVTM, CDR2 ANQGSEA. The CDR3 region is CSVLTGRNTEAFF. CDR3 nucleotides: TGCAGCGTTTTGACAGGGAGGAACACTGAAGCTTTCTTT.

This sequence joins TRBV19 and TRBJ2-7; tentatively, D is TRBD2 (5 bases). This CDR3 has 15 amino acids. Germline V gene lookup returns CDR1 LNHDA and CDR2 SQIVND (reference sequence). V lost 3 bases and J 0 bases, leaving 12 bases between the germline ends. The CDR3 sequence is CASSIRPGSSYEQYF. CDR3 sequence (DNA): TGTGCCAGTAGTATCAGGCCGGGGAGCTCCTACGAGCAGTACTTC.

The rearrangement uses TRBV9 and TRBJ2-3; possible D gene TRBD1, 5 bases. CDR1 and CDR2 from the germline V gene are SGDLS and YYNGEE. This CDR3 is built from 13 residues. V lost 0 bases to trimming and J lost 6 bases, with 8 bases between them. CDR3 residues: CASSVEGLDTQYF. The CDR3 coding sequence is TGTGCCAGCAGCGTAGAGGGGTTGGATACGCAGTATTTT.

V gene TRBV13 combines with J gene TRBJ2-3; 8 bases align to TRBD1. The germline V gene encodes CDR1 PRHDT and CDR2 FYEKMQ (reference sequence). The junction had 6 bases not matched to a gene; V was cut back by 6 bases and J by 4 bases. CDR3 length: 14 amino acids. For the CDR3, the DNA is TGTGCCAGCAGACCTACAGGGGGGCCAGATACGCAGTATTTT. This gives the protein CASRPTGGPDTQYF.

The chain couples TRBV27 to TRBJ2-1; 7 bases fit TRBD2. CDR1 and CDR2 from the germline V gene are MNHEY and SMNVEV (reference sequence). J was trimmed by 0 bases and V by 4 bases; bases with no gene match: 9. This CDR3 region has 17 residues. DNA of the CDR3: TGTGCCAGCAGTTCAAGACTAGCTACGAGCTCCTACAATGAGCAGTTCTTC. It yields the protein CASSSRLATSSYNEQFF.

This clone has just one count. This chain connects TRBV9 to TRBJ1-2; 8 nucleotides agree with TRBD1. Looked up from germline, CDR1 is SGDLS and CDR2 is YYNGEE. V was clipped by 4 bases and J by 6 bases; unmatched bases: 11. The CDR3 covers 15 residues. The CDR3 loop is CASSPPSDRVHGYTF. DNA for the CDR3: TGTGCCAGCAGCCCCCCCTCGGACAGGGTACATGGCTACACCTTC.

This rearrangement joins TRBV5-1 to TRBJ1-1, with TRBD1 matching 7 bases. The CDR3 totals 14 residues. Germline values: CDR1 SGHRS, CDR2 YFSETQ. J was trimmed by 3 bases and V by 4 bases; bases with no gene match: 6. Here the CDR3 DNA reads TGCGCCAGCAGCGTACAGGGGTCGTACACTGAAGCTTTCTTT. Protein product: CASSVQGSYTEAFF. The whole variable domain, filled in from reference TRBV5-1 and TRBJ1-1, reads KAGVTQTPRYLIKTRGQQVTLSCSPISGHRSVSWYQQTPGQGLQFLFEYFSETQRNKGNFPGRFSGRQFSNSRSEMNVSTLELGDSALYLCASSVQGSYTEAFFGQGTRLTVV.

This chain links TRBV6-5 with TRBJ2-3; 11 nucleotides match TRBD2. The CDR3 contains 14 residues. V lost 6 bases to trimming and J lost 2 bases; unmatched junction nucleotides: 1. Germline V gives CDR1 MNHEY, CDR2 SVGAGI. CDR3 residues: CASRTSGVTDTQYF. For the CDR3, the DNA is TGTGCCAGCAGGACTAGCGGGGTCACAGATACGCAGTATTTT.

The chain's CDR3 is CASSPQDNEKLFF. CDR3 sequence (DNA): TGTGCCAGCTCACCACAGGACAACGAAAAACTGTTTTTT. This sequence joins TRBV18 and TRBJ1-4; D perhaps matches TRBD1 (5 bases). CDR1 and CDR2 from the germline V gene are KGHSH and LQKENI. V dropped 1 base and J dropped 8 bases, with 8 bases sitting between them. The CDR3 extends over 13 amino acids. The complete variable domain, with remaining parts taken from reference TRBV18 and TRBJ1-4, reads NAGVMQNPRHLVRRRGQEARLRCSPMKGHSHVYWYRQLPEEGLKFMVYLQKENIIDESGMPKERFSAEFPKEGPSILRIQQVVRGDSAAYFCASSPQDNEKLFFGSGTQLSVL.